This TCR beta chain was observed in a study of kidney transplant recipient with SARS-CoV-2 infection. The V gene's germline CDR1 is MNHEY and CDR2 SMNVEV (reference sequence). V lost 4 bases, J lost 0 bases, and 4 bases stayed unmatched. The CDR3 loop spans 16 amino acids. This clonotype was recorded many times. TCRdb reprocessed the reads with MiXCR, giving one entry per CDR3 protein. In the table there are 250,000 or so distinct CDR3 sequences, about 30% of which are singletons. J is TRBJ2-1 and V is TRBV27, with 9 nucleotides matching TRBD1. This TCR was sampled from a male patient aged 25-45 years who had COVID-19 and was a kidney transplant recipient. The graft donor may account for some of the T cells. The material was a blood sample, obtained at baseline and on roughly day 110 from a kidney transplant recipient. DNA of the CDR3: TGTGCCAGCAGTTATCTGGGACAGGGCTCCTACAATGAGCAGTTCTTC. It is translated as CASSYLGQGSYNEQFF.